This is a list of T cell receptor beta chains from one sample in a study of cytomegalovirus exposure and HLA in healthy donors. The protocol was immunoSEQ multiplex PCR, while the TCRdb copy is restricted to in-frame clones and leaves out a portion. The sample records about 160,000 clones, more than 70% being singletons. Sequenced input: PBMCs. These receptor sequences come from a man aged 18 to 30 in good health and CMV-seronegative. Each CDR3 is given with its conserved first and last residue. Fields, in order: clone size, V gene, J gene, D gene, CDR3 DNA, CDR3 protein. A D gene is named only where the DNA matches it firmly. Expanded clones get a size class; other rows say once, few or many, or leave the size out.

size: once
V: TRBV29-1
J: TRBJ2-2
D: TRBD1
DNA: TGCAGCGTTGAAGAGGGGACAGGCGGGGAGCTGTTTTTT
CDR3: CSVEEGTGGELFF

size: few
V: TRBV4-1
J: TRBJ2-7
D: TRBD1
DNA: TGCGCCAGCAGCCAAGTCGACAGGGGTTCCTACGAGCAGTACTTC
CDR3: CASSQVDRGSYEQYF

size: .
V: TRBV28
J: TRBJ2-2
D: TRBD1
DNA: TGTGCCAGCACCATGGGCAACATCGTCGGACAGGGGAAAAGAGCCGGGGAGCTGTTTTTT
CDR3: CASTMGNIVGQGKRAGELFF

size: .
V: TRBV6-5
J: TRBJ1-5
D: .
DNA: TGTGCCAGCAGACCCCTATCTAGAAATCAGCCCCAGCATTTT
CDR3: CASRPLSRNQPQHF

size: .
V: TRBV6-6
J: TRBJ2-7
D: TRBD2
DNA: TGTGCCAGCAGCCCCGATGGACTAGCGGGAGACTACGAGCAGTACTTC
CDR3: CASSPDGLAGDYEQYF

size: .
V: TRBV13
J: TRBJ2-1
D: TRBD2
DNA: TGTGCCAGCAGCTTTCTAGCGGGGGACTACAATGAGCAGTTCTTC
CDR3: CASSFLAGDYNEQFF

size: .
V: TRBV12-1
J: TRBJ1-6
D: .
DNA: TGTGCCAGCAGCTGGGGGGATTCACCCCTCCACTTT
CDR3: CASSWGDSPLHF

size: .
V: TRBV6-5
J: TRBJ1-2
D: TRBD1
DNA: TGTGCCAGCAGTTTCGAATGGGACAGTAAGAACTATGGCTACACCTTC
CDR3: CASSFEWDSKNYGYTF

size: .
V: TRBV6-1
J: TRBJ2-5
D: .
DNA: TGTGCCAGCAGTGAATTTAAGGGAGGCCAAGAGACCCAGTACTTC
CDR3: CASSEFKGGQETQYF

size: .
V: TRBV5-1
J: TRBJ2-1
D: TRBD1
DNA: TGCGCCAGCAGCTCCGAACCCCTCCTTATAGCTAGGGGGCCCAGCAATGAGCAGTTCTTC
CDR3: CASSSEPLLIARGPSNEQFF

size: .
V: TRBV10-3
J: TRBJ2-5
D: TRBD1
DNA: TGTGCCATCAGTGGAGGACAGGGAGAGACCCAGTACTTC
CDR3: CAISGGQGETQYF

size: .
V: TRBV7-9
J: TRBJ2-1
D: .
DNA: TGTGCCAGCAGCTTAGTGTGGCAGGGTGGAATCAATGAGCAGTTCTTC
CDR3: CASSLVWQGGINEQFF

size: .
V: TRBV11-2
J: TRBJ2-7
D: .
DNA: TGTGCCAGCAGCTCCACCTGGCAAGATCTCTACGAGCAGTACTTC
CDR3: CASSSTWQDLYEQYF

size: few
V: TRBV28
J: TRBJ1-2
D: .
DNA: TGTGCCAGCAGTCAAGACAGATACGGCTACACCTTC
CDR3: CASSQDRYGYTF

size: once
V: TRBV5-1
J: TRBJ1-1
D: TRBD1
DNA: TGCGCCAGCAGCTTCAACAGGGGTAACACTGAAGCTTTCTTT
CDR3: CASSFNRGNTEAFF

size: .
V: TRBV5-6
J: TRBJ2-1
D: .
DNA: TGTGCCAGCAGCTTGTTTGCGGTGAATGAGCAGTTCTTC
CDR3: CASSLFAVNEQFF

size: .
V: TRBV2
J: TRBJ1-2
D: TRBD1
DNA: TGTGCCAGCAGTGTACCGGGACAGGGATCGTCCTACACCTTC
CDR3: CASSVPGQGSSYTF

size: .
V: TRBV5-5
J: TRBJ2-1
D: .
DNA: TGTGCCAGCAGCTACTACAGGCTCGATGAGCAGTTCTTC
CDR3: CASSYYRLDEQFF

size: .
V: TRBV5-5
J: TRBJ2-7
D: .
DNA: TGTGCCAGCAGCCGGGACACCTACGAGCAGTACTTC
CDR3: CASSRDTYEQYF

size: .
V: TRBV5-1
J: TRBJ2-1
D: TRBD2
DNA: TGCGCCAGCAGCTTGGCGCCTAGCGGGGCCTACAATGAGCAGTTCTTC
CDR3: CASSLAPSGAYNEQFF

size: .
V: TRBV5-1
J: TRBJ1-2
D: TRBD1
DNA: TGCGCCAGCAGCTTGGGGGACAGGCCTCCTTATGGCTACACCTTC
CDR3: CASSLGDRPPYGYTF

size: .
V: TRBV19
J: TRBJ2-1
D: TRBD2
DNA: TGTGCCAGTAGTATGACTAGCGGTGGGGACGAGCAGTTCTTC
CDR3: CASSMTSGGDEQFF

size: .
V: TRBV19
J: TRBJ2-5
D: TRBD2
DNA: TGTGCCAGTAGTGGGGCGGGGGGGCGAGAGACCCAGTACTTC
CDR3: CASSGAGGRETQYF

size: .
V: TRBV2
J: TRBJ1-1
D: .
DNA: TGTGCCAGCAGCCCCCCGCAGACAAACACTGAAGCTTTCTTT
CDR3: CASSPPQTNTEAFF

size: few
V: TRBV27
J: TRBJ2-5
D: TRBD2
DNA: TGTGCCAGCAGTTTATGGAGCGGGGGGACGATTGAGACCCAGTACTTC
CDR3: CASSLWSGGTIETQYF

size: .
V: TRBV5-1
J: TRBJ1-3
D: .
DNA: TGCGCCAGCAGCTCGAGCTCACAGGGCCCTGGAAACACCATATATTTT
CDR3: CASSSSSQGPGNTIYF

size: .
V: TRBV4-1
J: TRBJ1-1
D: TRBD1
DNA: TGCGCCAGCAGCGACCTCGACAGGGGGCCGGGGAACACTGAAGCTTTCTTT
CDR3: CASSDLDRGPGNTEAFF